Presented here are 6 T cell receptor beta chains from one specimen sequenced in a study of T cell responses to AZD1222 COVID-19 vaccine. Only in-frame clones appear in the TCRdb table, and some are missing; sequencing was by immunoSEQ multiplex PCR. The table shows around 150,000 clones, with about 91% occurring only once. The material sequenced was peripheral blood, taken on day 0 of AZD1222 vaccination. These receptors were collected from an adult in good health.

The V call is TRBV19, the J call TRBJ1-1, with 7 bases lining up with TRBD1. Germline CDR1 is LNHDA and CDR2 is SQIVND (reference sequence). This CDR3 has 17 residues. The V segment lost 8 bases and the J segment 0 bases; nucleotides outside the gene matches: 15. The CDR3 reads CASGSPRRGGVNTEAFF. The CDR3 DNA reads TGTGCCAGTGGATCCCCACGCAGGGGGGGGGTGAACACTGAAGCTTTCTTT.

The V and J genes are TRBV20-1 and TRBJ1-6, with TRBD1 identical over 9 bases. This CDR3 contains 15 residues. The junction had 6 bases not matched to a gene; V was cut back by 3 bases and J by 6 bases. CDR1 and CDR2 (germline): DFQATT, SNEGSKA (reference sequence). The CDR3: CSASRTGVGNSPLHF. The CDR3 region has the DNA TGCAGTGCTAGTCGGACAGGGGTGGGTAATTCACCCCTCCACTTT.

V gene TRBV5-1 combines with J gene TRBJ1-3; D remains ambiguous. Per the germline V gene, CDR1 is SGHRS and CDR2 is YFSETQ. V was cut by 6 bases and J by 0 bases, with 10 bases left in between. This CDR3 comprises 14 residues. The CDR3 region is CASTVGTSGNTIYF. Here the CDR3 DNA reads TGCGCCAGCACCGTAGGTACCTCTGGAAACACCATATATTTT.

The J gene is TRBJ1-2, the V gene TRBV6-5; 8 nucleotides agree with TRBD1. CDR1 is MNHEY, CDR2 SVGAGI, per germline. The CDR3 is 14 residues long. The V and J ends lost 4 bases and 8 bases, in that order; junction bases with no gene match: 9. In nucleotides, the CDR3 is TGTGCCAGCAGTTCTCCGGACAGGGCGGACGGCTACACCTTC. Translated: CASSSPDRADGYTF.

The gene calls are TRBV30 and TRBJ1-3; 7 nucleotides line up with TRBD1. The ends lost 8 bases at V and 0 bases at J; junction bases unmatched: 7. Germline CDR1 and CDR2: GTSNPN and SVGIG (reference sequence). This CDR3 is built from 14 residues. The CDR3 is CASSGTASGNTIYF. The DNA of the CDR3 is TGTGCCAGTTCCGGGACAGCCTCTGGAAACACCATATATTTT.

The chain joins TRBV11-1 to TRBJ2-5; 11 nucleotides match TRBD2. CDR3 size: 15 residues. J gave up 4 bases and V 4 bases, and 5 bases lay outside the gene matches. In germline, CDR1 is SGHAT, CDR2 FQDESV (reference sequence). CDR3 sequence: CASSYGLAGGETQYF. CDR3 nucleotides: TGTGCCAGCAGCTATGGACTAGCGGGTGGAGAGACCCAGTACTTC.